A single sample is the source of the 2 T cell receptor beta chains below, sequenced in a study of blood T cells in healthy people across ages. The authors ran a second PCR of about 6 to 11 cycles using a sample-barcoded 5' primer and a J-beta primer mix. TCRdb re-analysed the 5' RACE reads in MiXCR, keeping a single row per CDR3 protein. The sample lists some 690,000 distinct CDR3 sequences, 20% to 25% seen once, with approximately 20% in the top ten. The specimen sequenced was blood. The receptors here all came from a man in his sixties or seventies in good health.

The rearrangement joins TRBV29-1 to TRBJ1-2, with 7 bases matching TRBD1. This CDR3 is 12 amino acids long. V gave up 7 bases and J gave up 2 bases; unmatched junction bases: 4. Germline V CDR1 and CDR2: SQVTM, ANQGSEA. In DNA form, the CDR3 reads TGCAGCGGCCGGGACAGAAACTATGGCTACACCTTC. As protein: CSGRDRNYGYTF.

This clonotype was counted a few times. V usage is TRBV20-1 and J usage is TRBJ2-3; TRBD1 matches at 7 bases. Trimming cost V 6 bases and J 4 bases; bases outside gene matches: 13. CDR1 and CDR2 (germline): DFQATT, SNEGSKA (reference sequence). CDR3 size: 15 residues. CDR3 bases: TGCAGTGCGAGTCTCACAGGGGTCTCAGCAGATACGCAGTATTTT. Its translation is CSASLTGVSADTQYF.